Shown below are 30 T cell receptor beta chains from a single sample sequenced in a study of blood T cells in healthy people across ages. A sample-barcoded 5' primer and a J-beta primer mix were used in a second PCR of roughly 7 to 12 cycles. TCRdb re-derived calls from the 5' RACE reads in MiXCR, one entry per CDR3 protein. The top ten hold 13% of the sample, which has 600,000 to 800,000 distinct CDR3 sequences, 40% to 65% seen once. The sample consisted of blood. The receptor set was obtained from a woman of 80 years or more in good health.

The V call is TRBV4-2, the J call TRBJ2-2; 7 positions match TRBD1. V was clipped by 0 bases and J by 3 bases; unmatched bases: 4. The germline CDR1 and CDR2 sequences are LGHNA and YNFKEQ. The CDR3 covers 16 residues. The CDR3 is CASSQDRQGDTGELFF. CDR3 nucleotides: TGTGCCAGCAGCCAAGATAGACAGGGCGACACCGGGGAGCTGTTTTTT.

The J gene is TRBJ2-7, the V gene TRBV6-1, with 8 bases lining up with TRBD1. Germline V gene data show CDR1 as MNHNS and CDR2 as SASEGT. The CDR3 covers 15 residues. The V and J ends lost 6 bases and 3 bases, in that order; junction bases with no gene match: 10. CDR3 protein: CASSELETGVYEQYF. Written as DNA, the CDR3 is TGTGCCAGCAGCGAGTTGGAGACAGGGGTCTACGAGCAGTACTTC.

The gene calls are TRBV15 and TRBJ2-1; 7 bases fit TRBD1. The junction had 5 bases not matched to a gene; V was cut back by 1 base and J by 5 bases. Germline CDR1 reads LNHNV; CDR2 reads YYDKDF (reference sequence). This CDR3 comprises 15 residues. CDR3 DNA sequence: TGTGCCACCAGCAGAGGAGGGGGCCTGGACAATGAGCAGTTCTTC. This gives the protein CATSRGGGLDNEQFF.

The rearrangement links TRBV27 to TRBJ2-2, with D tentatively TRBD1 or TRBD2 (5 bases each). CDR3 size: 15 residues. The V gene's germline CDR1 is MNHEY and CDR2 SMNVEV (reference sequence). V lost 1 base, J lost 4 bases, and 10 bases lay in between. The CDR3 region has the DNA TGTGCCAGCAGTTTATTGGGGGTGGTCACCGGGGAGCTGTTTTTT. It specifies CASSLLGVVTGELFF.

With regard to this clonotype: This clone may be a read error of a much larger clone one base away. The rearrangement uses TRBV10-3 and TRBJ2-5; the D gene is possibly TRBD1 (6 bases). This CDR3 spans 12 amino acids. Deletions cut 8 bases from V and 11 bases from J, with 18 bases between. Germline V gene data show CDR1 as ENHRY and CDR2 as SYGVKD. The CDR3 nucleotides read TGTGCCATCGGTGGAACAGGGTATTCGCAGTACTTC. Protein: CAIGGTGYSQYF.

The rearrangement links TRBV30 to TRBJ2-5, with D possibly matching TRBD2 (5 bases). V shed 5 bases and J shed 5 bases, with 9 bases lying between them. Germline V lookup: CDR1 GTSNPN, CDR2 SVGIG (reference sequence). The CDR3 is made up of 11 amino acids. CDR3 protein: CAWGSPETQYF. DNA for the CDR3: TGTGCCTGGGGGAGTCCGGAGACCCAGTACTTC.

This chain links TRBV28 with TRBJ1-6; no reliable D call. CDR3 length: 14 residues. V dropped 5 bases and J dropped 7 bases, with 12 bases sitting between them. In germline, CDR1 is MDHEN, CDR2 SYDVKM. The CDR3 coding sequence is TGTGCCAGCAGTCCACTCCCAAACAATTCACCCCTCCACTTT. Encoded protein: CASSPLPNNSPLHF.

The rearrangement joins TRBV9 to TRBJ2-3; 12 bases match TRBD2. The V segment lost 4 bases and the J segment 0 bases; nucleotides outside the gene matches: 12. The CDR3 is 19 residues long. Germline CDR1 and CDR2: SGDLS and YYNGEE. CDR3 region: CASSPRLASGGGSTDTQYF. The CDR3 DNA reads TGTGCCAGCAGCCCCCGTTTGGCTAGCGGGGGGGGGAGCACAGATACGCAGTATTTT. Full variable domain (outside the CDR3, taken from reference TRBV9 and TRBJ2-3): DSGVTQTPKHLITATGQRVTLRCSPRSGDLSVYWYQQSLDQGLQFLIQYYNGEERAKGNILERFSAQQFPDLHSELNLSSLELGDSALYFCASSPRLASGGGSTDTQYFGPGTRLTVL.

This clonotype came up many times. This rearrangement joins TRBV12-3 or TRBV12-4 to TRBJ2-5; TRBD1 might be the D (5 bases). Trimming removed 5 bases from V and 0 bases from J, with 10 bases in between. This CDR3 region has 14 residues. The CDR3 DNA follows: TGTGCCAGCAGTCTCAGGGCCCACCAAGAGACCCAGTACTTC. Protein sequence: CASSLRAHQETQYF.

The chain recombines TRBV30 with TRBJ1-1, with TRBD1 identical over 7 bases. The J segment lost 11 bases and the V segment lost 5 bases, leaving 5 bases of the junction unmatched. In germline, CDR1 is GTSNPN, CDR2 SVGIG (reference sequence). The CDR3 has 10 residues. The chain's CDR3 is CAWCRGVAFF. The CDR3 coding sequence is TGTGCCTGGTGCAGGGGGGTCGCTTTCTTT.

The V gene is TRBV15, the J gene TRBJ2-5; D not certain. Per the germline V gene, CDR1 is LNHNV and CDR2 is YYDKDF (reference sequence). V was pared by 5 bases and J by 5 bases, with 12 bases between. The CDR3 runs 13 residues. CDR3 loop: CATSVIAGETQYF. CDR3 sequence (DNA): TGTGCCACCAGCGTGATAGCCGGGGAGACCCAGTACTTC.

The chain employs TRBV9 and TRBJ2-3; TRBD1 matches at 8 bases. With V trimmed by 0 bases and J by 4 bases, 1 base remained unmatched. Germline V gene data show CDR1 as SGDLS and CDR2 as YYNGEE. The CDR3 runs to 14 residues. The CDR3 nucleotides are TGTGCCAGCAGCGTAGGACAGGGGTCAGATACGCAGTATTTT. Translated: CASSVGQGSDTQYF.

The table lists this clonotype with many counts. The chain joins TRBV12-3 or TRBV12-4 to TRBJ2-3, with D possibly being TRBD2 (6 bases). The CDR3 is 13 amino acids. V dropped 5 bases and J dropped 6 bases, with 12 bases sitting between them. This CDR3 reads CASSTRSGDTQYF. DNA for the CDR3: TGTGCCAGCAGTACCCGAAGCGGGGATACGCAGTATTTT.

This clonotype was seen many times. V usage is TRBV7-8 and J usage is TRBJ2-3; weak D call: TRBD2 (6 bases). CDR3 length: 17 residues. Germline loops: CDR1 SGHVS, CDR2 FQNEAQ. With 0 bases removed from V and 1 base from J, the gap between germline ends came to 14 bases. The CDR3 loop is CASSLAKAGPRTDTQYF. CDR3 nucleotides: TGTGCCAGCAGCTTAGCGAAGGCGGGACCACGCACAGATACGCAGTATTTT.

The V and J genes are TRBV20-1 and TRBJ2-2; tentatively, D is TRBD2 (6 bases). V lost 3 bases and J 4 bases, leaving 15 bases between the germline ends. This CDR3 spans 15 amino acids. CDR1 is DFQATT and CDR2 is SNEGSKA in the germline V gene (reference sequence). CDR3 amino acids: CSARIPTGGTGELFF. CDR3 nucleotide sequence: TGCAGTGCTAGGATACCGACCGGGGGCACCGGGGAGCTGTTTTTT.

Note on this clonotype: This could be a read error, since a much larger clone is one nucleotide away. CDR3 sequence: CASSPPKELVRNEQFF. The CDR3, as DNA: TGTGCCAGCAGCCCTCCCAAGGAACTAGTCAGAAATGAGCAGTTCTTC. The chain employs TRBV7-9 and TRBJ2-1, with TRBD2 as a possible D gene (5 bases). Trimming took off 5 bases at V and 7 bases at J, with 21 bases between the two ends. The CDR3 covers 16 residues. Germline V gene lookup returns CDR1 SEHNR and CDR2 FQNEAQ (reference sequence).

This clonotype was seen a handful of times. The rearrangement joins TRBV20-1 to TRBJ2-3; 7 bases match TRBD1. The CDR3 runs to 14 residues. Trimming at V came to 2 bases and at J to 4 bases, leaving 6 bases not matched to a gene. CDR1 is DFQATT and CDR2 is SNEGSKA in the germline V gene (reference sequence). CDR3 sequence: CSARQGVTPDTQYF. CDR3 DNA sequence: TGCAGTGCTAGACAGGGGGTAACCCCAGATACGCAGTATTTT.

CDR3 in DNA: TGTGCCAGCAGCAACATGGTGGGCACAGATACGCAGTATTTT. It is translated as CASSNMVGTDTQYF. V and J are TRBV9 and TRBJ2-3; no reliable D call. Germline loops: CDR1 SGDLS, CDR2 YYNGEE. The V gene lost 4 bases and the J gene lost 1 base, with 10 bases spanning the gap. The CDR3 length is 14 residues. The complete variable domain, with remaining parts taken from reference TRBV9 and TRBJ2-3, reads DSGVTQTPKHLITATGQRVTLRCSPRSGDLSVYWYQQSLDQGLQFLIQYYNGEERAKGNILERFSAQQFPDLHSELNLSSLELGDSALYFCASSNMVGTDTQYFGPGTRLTVL.

As regards this clonotype: The junction departs from germline at one end; a sequencing error may be responsible. The chain joins TRBV7-2 to TRBJ2-7, with TRBD1 identical over 10 bases. This CDR3 region has 14 residues. Germline lookup yields CDR1 SGHTA and CDR2 FQGNSA. CDR3 sequence (DNA): TGTGCCAGCAGTTTAGACAGGGGGCGCTTCGAGCAGTACTTC. This encodes CASSLDRGRFEQYF. Variable domain in full (rest from reference TRBV7-2 and TRBJ2-7): GAGVSQSPSNKVTEKGKDVELRCDPISGHTALYWYRQSLGQGLEFLIYFQGNSAPDKSGLPSDRFSAERTGGSVSTLTIQRTQQEDSAVYLCASSLDRGRFEQYFGPGTRLTVT.

There are many counts of this clonotype. This chain connects TRBV7-2 to TRBJ1-2, with a possible D match to TRBD1 (5 bases). The V gene's germline CDR1 is SGHTA and CDR2 FQGNSA. The CDR3 loop spans 14 amino acids. The germline V and J ends were trimmed by 7 bases and 5 bases, with 17 bases remaining between them. CDR3 nucleotide sequence: TGTGCCAGCACCCCAAGGACCTCAGGGTATGGCTACACCTTC. Its translation is CASTPRTSGYGYTF. Looking up the rest from reference TRBV7-2 and TRBJ1-2 gives the full variable domain: GAGVSQSPSNKVTEKGKDVELRCDPISGHTALYWYRQSLGQGLEFLIYFQGNSAPDKSGLPSDRFSAERTGGSVSTLTIQRTQQEDSAVYLCASTPRTSGYGYTFGSGTRLTVV.

The chain joins TRBV6-5 to TRBJ2-1; 10 positions agree with TRBD2. Germline V gene lookup returns CDR1 MNHEY and CDR2 SVGAGI. The trim removed 7 bases at V and 9 bases at J, leaving 9 bases unmatched. This CDR3 spans 14 amino acids. The CDR3 loop reads CASTRAGGPGEQFF. The DNA of the CDR3 is TGTGCCAGCACCAGAGCGGGGGGGCCAGGTGAGCAGTTCTTC.

The chain links TRBV3-1 to TRBJ2-3; D unresolved. Deletions cut 0 bases from V and 3 bases from J, with 10 bases between. CDR1 LGHDT and CDR2 YNNKEL come from the germline V gene (reference sequence). The CDR3 totals 15 residues. The CDR3 region is CASSQESGGTDTQYF. CDR3 DNA sequence: TGTGCCAGCAGCCAAGAGTCAGGCGGAACAGATACGCAGTATTTT.

The chain is built from TRBV6-2 or TRBV6-3 and TRBJ1-2, with D possibly being TRBD1 (5 bases). Looked up from germline, CDR1 is MNHEY and CDR2 is SVGEGT. V dropped 7 bases and J dropped 6 bases, with 15 bases sitting between them. The CDR3 is 13 residues long. In DNA form, the CDR3 reads TGTGCCAGCACCACCCAGGGAAATCATGGCTACACCTTC. Translating gives CASTTQGNHGYTF.

V gene TRBV3-1 combines with J gene TRBJ2-7, with D possibly TRBD1 on 6 matching bases. CDR3 size: 14 residues. With 1 base removed from V and 4 bases from J, the gap between germline ends came to 11 bases. Germline values: CDR1 LGHDT, CDR2 YNNKEL (reference sequence). The CDR3 is CASSQADRLYEQYF. The CDR3 coding sequence is TGTGCCAGCAGCCAAGCCGACAGGTTGTACGAGCAGTACTTC.

This chain uses TRBV21-1 with TRBJ1-5. TRBV21-1 is deemed a pseudogene. This CDR3 has 18 residues. CDR3 bases: TGTGCCGGCAGCAAACAATCACGGCATCCTTGGGGCAATCAGCCCCAGCATTTT. Protein sequence: CAGSKQSRHPWGNQPQHF.

This clonotype appeared many times. This chain connects TRBV5-1 to TRBJ2-3; 10 bases fit TRBD1. In germline, CDR1 is SGHRS, CDR2 YFSETQ. CDR3 length: 13 residues. Trimming removed 7 bases from V and 5 bases from J; junction bases left unmatched: 4. The CDR3 sequence is CASAGQGVDTQYF. As DNA, the CDR3 is TGCGCCAGCGCTGGACAGGGGGTAGATACGCAGTATTTT. The full variable domain, completed using reference TRBV5-1 and TRBJ2-3, is KAGVTQTPRYLIKTRGQQVTLSCSPISGHRSVSWYQQTPGQGLQFLFEYFSETQRNKGNFPGRFSGRQFSNSRSEMNVSTLELGDSALYLCASAGQGVDTQYFGPGTRLTVL.

The CDR3 nucleotides are TGTGCCAGCAGCGGGGGACAGGGGAATTTATCACCCCTCCACTTT. Protein product: CASSGGQGNLSPLHF. The V and J genes are TRBV9 and TRBJ1-6; 10 positions agree with TRBD1. V gave up 3 bases and J gave up 10 bases; unmatched junction bases: 7. Germline-derived CDR1 and CDR2 are SGDLS and YYNGEE. The CDR3 is 15 amino acids.

The gene calls are TRBV27 and TRBJ2-1; TRBD2 is a possible D gene (6 bases). This CDR3 region has 12 residues. Germline V lookup: CDR1 MNHEY, CDR2 SMNVEV (reference sequence). Trimming left V 3 bases short and J 13 bases short, with 13 bases between. The chain's CDR3 is CASSLSGETQFF. For the CDR3, the DNA is TGTGCCAGCAGTTTGTCGGGAGAGACCCAGTTCTTC.

This clonotype showed up many times. V gene TRBV27 combines with J gene TRBJ2-6, with D maybe TRBD1 (5 bases). V gave up 4 bases and J gave up 1 base, with 14 bases separating them. This CDR3 region has 17 residues. CDR1 and CDR2 (germline): MNHEY, SMNVEV (reference sequence). The CDR3 region is CASSSLFQGSGANVLTF. CDR3 nucleotides: TGTGCCAGCAGTTCCCTCTTCCAGGGATCTGGGGCCAACGTCCTGACTTTC.

The chain uses TRBV15 and TRBJ2-5, with 9 bases that match TRBD2. The J segment lost 2 bases and the V segment lost 5 bases, leaving 15 bases of the junction unmatched. CDR1 is LNHNV and CDR2 is YYDKDF in the germline V gene (reference sequence). The CDR3 loop spans 18 amino acids. The CDR3 sequence is CATSLPSGVSDEQETQYF. The CDR3 nucleotides are TGTGCCACCAGCCTCCCTAGCGGGGTTTCGGATGAACAAGAGACCCAGTACTTC.